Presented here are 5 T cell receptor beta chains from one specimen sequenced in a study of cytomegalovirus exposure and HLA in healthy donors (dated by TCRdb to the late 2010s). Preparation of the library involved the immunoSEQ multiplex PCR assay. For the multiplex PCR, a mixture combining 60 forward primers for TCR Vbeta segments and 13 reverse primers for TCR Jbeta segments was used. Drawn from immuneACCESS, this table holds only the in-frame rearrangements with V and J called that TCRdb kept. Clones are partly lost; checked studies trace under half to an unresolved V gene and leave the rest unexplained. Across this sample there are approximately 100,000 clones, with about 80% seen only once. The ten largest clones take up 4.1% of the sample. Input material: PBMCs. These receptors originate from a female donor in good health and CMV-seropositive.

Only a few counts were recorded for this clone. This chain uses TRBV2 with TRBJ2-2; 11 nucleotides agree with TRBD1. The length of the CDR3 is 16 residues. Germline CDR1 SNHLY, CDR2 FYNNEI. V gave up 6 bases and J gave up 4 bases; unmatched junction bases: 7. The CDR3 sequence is CASRAGTGGSTGELFF. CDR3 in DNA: TGTGCCAGCAGGGCCGGGACAGGGGGTTCCACCGGGGAGCTGTTTTTT.

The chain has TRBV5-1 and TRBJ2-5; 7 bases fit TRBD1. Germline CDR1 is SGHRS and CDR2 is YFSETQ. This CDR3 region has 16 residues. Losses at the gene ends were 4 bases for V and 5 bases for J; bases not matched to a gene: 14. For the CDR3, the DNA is TGCGCCAGCAGCAGCAGACAGGGAACCACAGAGGAGACCCAGTACTTC. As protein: CASSSRQGTTEETQYF.

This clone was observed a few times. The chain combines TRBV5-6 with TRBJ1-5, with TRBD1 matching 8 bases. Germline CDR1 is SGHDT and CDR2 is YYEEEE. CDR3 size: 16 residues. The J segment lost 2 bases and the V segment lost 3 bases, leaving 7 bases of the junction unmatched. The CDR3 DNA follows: TGTGCCAGCAGCTCTGACAGGGGTGGGGGCAATCAGCCCCAGCATTTT. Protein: CASSSDRGGGNQPQHF.

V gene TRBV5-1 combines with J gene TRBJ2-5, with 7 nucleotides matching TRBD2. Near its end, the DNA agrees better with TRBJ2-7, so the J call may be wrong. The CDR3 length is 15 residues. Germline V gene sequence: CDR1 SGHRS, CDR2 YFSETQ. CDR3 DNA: TGCGCCAGCTCCCTTCTAGCGGCCCGCTCCTACGAGCAGTACTTC. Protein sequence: CASSLLAARSYEQYF.

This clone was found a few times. The CDR3 DNA reads as TGTGCCAGCAGCTCCCGGACAGACAACTCCTACGAGCAGTACTTC. This gives the protein CASSSRTDNSYEQYF. The chain recombines TRBV5-6 with TRBJ2-7, with D perhaps TRBD1 (6 bases). From germline, CDR1 is SGHDT and CDR2 YYEEEE. The germline V and J ends were trimmed by 3 bases and 0 bases, with 13 bases remaining between them. The CDR3 has 15 amino acids.